What follows are 27 T cell receptor beta chains derived from one specimen sequenced in a study of early T cells in non-severe SARS-CoV-2 infection. MiXCR, applied by TCRdb to the 5' RACE reads, yields one record per CDR3 protein. Of tens of thousands of distinct CDR3 sequences listed, 6.2% are singletons. Sequencing was performed on whole blood. These receptors were obtained from an adult who was a healthcare worker with PCR-confirmed SARS-CoV-2 infection or an uninfected control (not recorded which).

Ten or more counts support this clonotype. V and J are TRBV28 and TRBJ2-2, with a possible D match to TRBD2 (5 bases). The V gene's germline CDR1 is MDHEN and CDR2 SYDVKM. The V end was cut by 6 bases, the J end by 7 bases, with 9 bases between. The CDR3 runs 12 residues. CDR3 bases: TGTGCCAGCAGCCGAGGAGGCGGGGAGCTGTTTTTT. Translating gives CASSRGGGELFF.

This clonotype appeared many times. The V gene is TRBV6-5, the J gene TRBJ1-2; 12 bases fit TRBD1. CDR3 length equals 14 residues. With 0 bases clipped from V and 8 bases from J, the junction kept 1 base outside the gene matches. Germline V gene sequence: CDR1 MNHEY, CDR2 SVGAGI. The DNA of the CDR3 is TGTGCCAGCAGTTACTCGGGGACAGGGGGCGGCTACACCTTC. Protein product: CASSYSGTGGGYTF.

This clonotype occurred a few times. V is TRBV20-1 and J is TRBJ1-4; a weak D match, TRBD1 (6 bases). The germline gives CDR1 DFQATT, CDR2 SNEGSKA (reference sequence). V was shortened by 0 bases and J by 5 bases, with 22 bases between the two germline ends. The CDR3 runs 18 residues. The CDR3 sequence: CSAREIVDGTGLNEKLFF. The CDR3 DNA reads TGCAGTGCTAGAGAGATCGTGGATGGTACAGGGTTGAATGAAAAACTGTTTTTT.

This clonotype was recorded many times. The gene calls are TRBV6-6 and TRBJ2-7; 8 bases fit TRBD2. The V and J ends lost 6 bases and 2 bases, in that order; junction bases with no gene match: 9. The CDR3 consists of 15 residues. CDR1 and CDR2 (germline): MNHNY, SVGAGI (reference sequence). The CDR3 sequence is CASSAQNGGAYEQYF. The DNA for the CDR3 is TGTGCCAGCAGCGCCCAGAACGGGGGGGCCTACGAGCAGTACTTC.

This clonotype showed up many times. This rearrangement joins TRBV10-3 to TRBJ1-1; no clear D gene. This CDR3 region has 15 residues. From germline, CDR1 is ENHRY and CDR2 SYGVKD. The germline V and J ends were trimmed by 10 bases and 1 base, with 19 bases remaining between them. The CDR3 DNA reads as TGTGCCACCAAGGTGGACCCCAGCCGGAACACTGAAGCTTTCTTT. It encodes CATKVDPSRNTEAFF.

This clonotype occurred many times. The chain joins TRBV27 to TRBJ2-7; D may match TRBD1 or TRBD2 (6 bases each). This CDR3 comprises 14 residues. V shed 9 bases and J shed 2 bases, with 17 bases lying between them. Germline loops: CDR1 MNHEY, CDR2 SMNVEV (reference sequence). The CDR3 DNA sequence: TGTGCCAGTTCCTCCGCGGGACACCCCTACGAGCAGTACTTC. It yields the protein CASSSAGHPYEQYF.

This clonotype was seen more than once but under ten times. This chain joins TRBV5-1 and TRBJ1-1; unclear D gene. CDR3 size: 13 residues. The germline CDR1 and CDR2 sequences are SGHRS and YFSETQ. Trimming cost V 6 bases and J 4 bases, with 13 bases left between them. CDR3 sequence (DNA): TGCGCCAGCAAGGTTAACCCAAGCACTGAAGCTTTCTTT. Protein: CASKVNPSTEAFF.

In this sample, this clonotype turned up a few times. This chain joins TRBV28 and TRBJ2-1; the match to TRBD2 covers 11 bases. The length of the CDR3 is 16 residues. V lost 5 bases and J lost 7; bases outside the gene matches: 10. Germline assignment: CDR1 MDHEN and CDR2 SYDVKM. For the CDR3, the DNA is TGTGCCAGCAGTACCACTAGCGGGGGCTGGTGGAATGAGCAGTTCTTC. It specifies CASSTTSGGWWNEQFF.

CDR3 in amino acids: CASSSSGGAVNEQFF. The DNA for the CDR3 is TGTGCCAGCAGTTCGAGCGGGGGGGCGGTCAATGAGCAGTTCTTC. The chain links TRBV5-4 to TRBJ2-1; 10 nucleotides align to TRBD2. Looked up from germline, CDR1 is SGHNT and CDR2 is YYREEE (reference sequence). The CDR3 covers 15 residues. After removal of 5 bases from V and 6 bases from J, the junction contained 8 bases not matched to a gene.

This clonotype was observed at least ten times. This chain uses TRBV20-1 with TRBJ2-7, with TRBD1 identical over 7 bases. In germline, CDR1 is DFQATT, CDR2 SNEGSKA (reference sequence). Losses at the gene ends were 2 bases for V and 2 bases for J; bases not matched to a gene: 9. The CDR3 length is 15 residues. CDR3 nucleotides: TGCAGTGCTAGAAGCCGGGACAGTGATACCTACGAGCAGTACTTC. Amino acid sequence: CSARSRDSDTYEQYF.

This clonotype came up many times. The rearrangement uses TRBV2 and TRBJ1-4, with 10 bases aligning to TRBD1. V was clipped by 4 bases and J by 4 bases; unmatched bases: 0. Germline V gene lookup returns CDR1 SNHLY and CDR2 FYNNEI. CDR3 length: 14 residues. The CDR3 spells CASSGDRGNEKLFF. The CDR3 DNA follows: TGTGCCAGCAGTGGGGACAGGGGTAATGAAAAACTGTTTTTT.

This clonotype showed up many times. CDR3 DNA: TGTGCCAGCAGTTCTGGGGCTAGCGGGGGTCAAGAGACCCAGTACTTC. Encoded protein: CASSSGASGGQETQYF. V is TRBV28 and J is TRBJ2-5, with 10 bases matching TRBD2. CDR3 size: 16 residues. Germline V gene lookup returns CDR1 MDHEN and CDR2 SYDVKM. Unmatched junction bases numbered 7, after V lost 4 bases and J lost 2 bases.

In its sample, this clonotype was seen a few times. The V and J genes are TRBV10-1 and TRBJ1-5; D ambiguous. The CDR3 is 13 residues long. Trimming took 0 bases from V and 2 from J, leaving 2 bases between them. Germline V CDR1 and CDR2: WNHNN, SYGVQD (reference sequence). The DNA of the CDR3 is TGCGCCAGCAGTGAGTCGGGCAATCAGCCCCAGCATTTT. Protein sequence: CASSESGNQPQHF.

This clonotype was found many times. This chain links TRBV5-5 with TRBJ2-6; unclear D gene. This CDR3 contains 20 residues. Between the trimmed V and J ends, which lost 2 bases and 0 bases, there was a span of 21 bases. Germline CDR1 is SGHKS and CDR2 is YYEKEE (reference sequence). The CDR3, as DNA: TGTGCCAGCAGCTTTACCTCAACAAGCAATATCGTCTCTGGGGCCAACGTCCTGACTTTC. Its protein product is CASSFTSTSNIVSGANVLTF.

This clonotype was detected many times. The chain carries TRBV6-6 and TRBJ1-5, with TRBD1 matching 7 bases. CDR3 length: 17 amino acids. CDR1 MNHNY and CDR2 SVGAGI come from the germline V gene (reference sequence). The ends lost 7 bases at V and 0 bases at J; junction bases unmatched: 12. The CDR3 DNA follows: TGTGCCAGCACCACAGGGGACCCTCCTTATAGCAATCAGCCCCAGCATTTT. It codes for CASTTGDPPYSNQPQHF.

This clonotype was seen at least ten times. V is TRBV4-2 and J is TRBJ1-5, with D hard to call. Deletions cut 0 bases from V and 0 bases from J, with 12 bases between. This CDR3 has 17 amino acids. Germline values: CDR1 LGHNA, CDR2 YNFKEQ. DNA for the CDR3: TGTGCCAGCAGCCAAGATGGCGGGGTCTATAGCAATCAGCCCCAGCATTTT. This gives the protein CASSQDGGVYSNQPQHF.

There are many counts of this clonotype. The chain has TRBV15 and TRBJ2-3; maybe TRBD2 (6 bases). CDR3 length: 19 amino acids. The ends were cut back, 5 bases at V and 2 bases at J, with 26 bases in the middle. Germline CDR1 LNHNV, CDR2 YYDKDF (reference sequence). The CDR3 reads CATSLGGALRESDTDTQYF. CDR3 coding DNA: TGTGCCACCAGCCTGGGCGGGGCTTTGAGGGAGTCCGACACAGATACGCAGTATTTT.

This clonotype was recorded many times. The V call is TRBV12-3 or TRBV12-4, the J call TRBJ2-1; D is perhaps TRBD2 (6 bases). This CDR3 region has 17 residues. The V end lost 7 bases, the J end lost 7 bases, and 26 bases lay between the germline ends. The DNA of the CDR3 is TGTGCCAGCACCATATGGGGGAGCTCGGGGGACGGAAATGAGCAGTTCTTC. Translating it yields CASTIWGSSGDGNEQFF.

Many counts were recorded for this clonotype. The chain employs TRBV27 and TRBJ2-7, with 7 nucleotides matching TRBD2. Per the germline V gene, CDR1 is MNHEY and CDR2 is SMNVEV (reference sequence). V gave up 5 bases and J gave up 3 bases; unmatched junction bases: 7. The CDR3 consists of 14 residues. The CDR3 region has the DNA TGTGCCAGCAGTCTGGGGGGGTTGAGCTACGAGCAGTACTTC. Translating gives CASSLGGLSYEQYF.

This clonotype showed up many times. The V call is TRBV6-5, the J call TRBJ1-4; D uncertain. The CDR3 is made up of 15 amino acids. Germline V lookup: CDR1 MNHEY, CDR2 SVGAGI. V was shortened by 0 bases and J by 7 bases, with 12 bases between the two germline ends. The CDR3 loop reads CASSYSGDLSEKLFF. Written as DNA, the CDR3 is TGTGCCAGCAGTTACTCCGGTGATTTGTCTGAAAAACTGTTTTTT.

There are a few counts of this clonotype. The rearrangement joins TRBV5-1 to TRBJ1-2, with D perhaps TRBD1 (6 bases). The CDR3 covers 13 residues. The germline CDR1 and CDR2 sequences are SGHRS and YFSETQ. Trimming left V 7 bases short and J 5 bases short, with 15 bases between. This chain's CDR3 is CASSRGAEYGYTF. CDR3 in DNA: TGCGCCAGCTCCAGGGGAGCAGAATATGGCTACACCTTC.

This clonotype was counted ten times or more. The chain uses TRBV5-1 and TRBJ2-3; D gene unclear. V shed 1 base and J shed 4 bases, with 1 base lying between them. The CDR3 loop spans 11 amino acids. Per germline, CDR1 SGHRS and CDR2 YFSETQ. CDR3: CASSLSDTQYF. The CDR3 nucleotides read TGCGCCAGCAGCTTGTCAGATACGCAGTATTTT.

In its sample, this clonotype was seen many times. The V gene is TRBV5-1, the J gene TRBJ1-4; D gene ambiguous. Germline values: CDR1 SGHRS, CDR2 YFSETQ. This CDR3 contains 16 residues. Trimming cost V 4 bases and J 0 bases, with 13 bases left between them. CDR3 coding DNA: TGCGCCAGCAGCCCCGGGAGCGGATCAACTAATGAAAAACTGTTTTTT. Residues: CASSPGSGSTNEKLFF.

This clonotype was counted ten times or more. The V gene is TRBV29-1, the J gene TRBJ2-1, with 9 positions matching TRBD2. Germline CDR1 SQVTM, CDR2 ANQGSEA. The ends lost 7 bases at V and 0 bases at J; junction bases unmatched: 13. This CDR3 has 17 residues. CDR3 residues: CSAKSSGGPSSYNEQFF. The CDR3 bases are TGCAGCGCAAAATCAAGCGGGGGGCCCAGCTCCTACAATGAGCAGTTCTTC.

The rearrangement joins TRBV5-1 to TRBJ2-7, with D possibly TRBD2 on 5 matching bases. From germline, CDR1 is SGHRS and CDR2 YFSETQ. This CDR3 contains 15 residues. V lost 1 base and J lost 0, with 11 bases in between. The CDR3 bases are TGCGCCAGCAGCTTGTCTTCGGGGTCCTCCTACGAGCAGTACTTC. Protein: CASSLSSGSSYEQYF.

The table lists this clonotype with a few counts. This chain connects TRBV2 to TRBJ2-3; 10 bases are shared with TRBD2. Germline V gives CDR1 SNHLY, CDR2 FYNNEI. V trimming: 3 bases; J trimming: 0 bases; junction bases outside the gene matches: 9. The CDR3 totals 18 residues. CDR3 region: CASSDISGGTSSTDTQYF. The CDR3 DNA reads TGTGCCAGCAGTGACATTAGCGGGGGGACGTCTAGCACAGATACGCAGTATTTT.

Ten or more counts support this clonotype. This sequence joins TRBV10-2 and TRBJ2-7; 9 bases match TRBD1. V lost 4 bases to trimming and J lost 7 bases; unmatched junction nucleotides: 5. Germline V gene lookup returns CDR1 WSHSY and CDR2 SAAADI. The CDR3 sequence is 13 residues long. CDR3 protein: CASSAQGAGEQYF. The DNA for the CDR3 is TGCGCCAGCAGTGCACAGGGGGCGGGGGAGCAGTACTTC.